This T cell receptor (beta chain) was documented in a study of cytomegalovirus exposure and HLA in healthy donors. Study results and caveats: Productive status was seen about 90% or about 30% of the time for most TCR beta V segments in an earlier analysis. TCR beta V- and J-gene trimming was later associated with a missense DCLRE1C variant.

With 60 Vbeta and 13 Jbeta primers, the PCR was carried out. TCRdb's copy holds only in-frame clones and misses some; the assay was immunoSEQ multiplex PCR. This table has about 85,000 clones, roughly 80% appearing once. V gave up 6 bases and J gave up 4 bases, with 8 bases separating them. Per the germline V gene, CDR1 is SEHNR and CDR2 is FQNEAQ (reference sequence). This CDR3 contains 12 residues. This clone was seen once. Its specificity is unknown. The chain combines TRBV7-9 with TRBJ2-3; D gene unclear. The clonotype comes from a man aged 45-60 years in good health and CMV-seropositive. The sequencing input was PBMCs. As DNA, the CDR3 is TGTGCCAGCAGTTCGAGTGCAGATACGCAGTATTTT. Its translation: CASSSSADTQYF.